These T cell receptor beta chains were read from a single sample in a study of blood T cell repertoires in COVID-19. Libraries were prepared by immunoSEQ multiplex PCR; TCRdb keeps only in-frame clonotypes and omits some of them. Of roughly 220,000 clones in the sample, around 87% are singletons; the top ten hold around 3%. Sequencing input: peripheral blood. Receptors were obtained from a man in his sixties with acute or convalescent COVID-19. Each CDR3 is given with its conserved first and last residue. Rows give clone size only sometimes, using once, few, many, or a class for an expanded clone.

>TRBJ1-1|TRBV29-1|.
CSVRQGLQGNTEAFF
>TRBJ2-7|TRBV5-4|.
CASSAGQEGPRF
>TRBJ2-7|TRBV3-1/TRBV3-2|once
CASTPDRGNEQYF
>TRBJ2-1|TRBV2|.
CASSEEAVGNEQFF
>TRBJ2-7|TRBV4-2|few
CASSLSVQGGEQYF
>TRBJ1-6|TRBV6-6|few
CASSAGTGNNSPLHF
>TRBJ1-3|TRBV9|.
CASSSDRGNTIYF
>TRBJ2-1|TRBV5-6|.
CASSPGYREQFF
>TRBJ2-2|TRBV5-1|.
CASSPDRVKAGELFF
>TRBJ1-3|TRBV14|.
CASSRGDTIYF
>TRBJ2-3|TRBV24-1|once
CATSDSLLSTDTQYF
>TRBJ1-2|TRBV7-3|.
CASSLTRDRGLLNYGYTF
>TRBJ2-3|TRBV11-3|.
CASSLIPGYTQYF
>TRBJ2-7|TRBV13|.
CASSLAPWDRAYEQYF
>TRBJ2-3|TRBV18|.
CASSPTAGGSTDTQYF
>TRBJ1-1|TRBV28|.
CASSSRLTGRDTEAFF
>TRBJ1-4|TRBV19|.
CASSYTRGQPNEKLFF